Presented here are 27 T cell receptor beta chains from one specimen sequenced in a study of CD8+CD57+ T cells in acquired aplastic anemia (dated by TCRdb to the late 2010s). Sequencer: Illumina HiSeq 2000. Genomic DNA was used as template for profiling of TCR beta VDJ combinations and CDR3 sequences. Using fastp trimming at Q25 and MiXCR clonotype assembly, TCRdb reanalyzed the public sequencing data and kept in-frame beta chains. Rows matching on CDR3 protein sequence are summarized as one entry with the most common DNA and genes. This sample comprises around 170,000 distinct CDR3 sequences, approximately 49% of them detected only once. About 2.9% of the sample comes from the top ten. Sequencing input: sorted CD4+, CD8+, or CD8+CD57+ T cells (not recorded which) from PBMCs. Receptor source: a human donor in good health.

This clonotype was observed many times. This CDR3 reads CASQGLAAQETQYF. In DNA, the CDR3 is TGTGCCAGCCAAGGACTAGCGGCGCAAGAGACCCAGTACTTC. The rearrangement joins TRBV27 to TRBJ2-5; 10 bases line up with TRBD2. The V gene's germline CDR1 is MNHEY and CDR2 SMNVEV (reference sequence). The length of the CDR3 is 14 residues. The V and J ends lost 8 bases and 2 bases, in that order; junction bases with no gene match: 5.

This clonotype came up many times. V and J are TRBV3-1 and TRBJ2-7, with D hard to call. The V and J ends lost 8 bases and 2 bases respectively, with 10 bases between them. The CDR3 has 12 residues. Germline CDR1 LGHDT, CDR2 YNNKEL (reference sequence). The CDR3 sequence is CASGDEPYEQYF. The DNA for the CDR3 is TGTGCCAGCGGAGATGAACCCTACGAGCAGTACTTC.

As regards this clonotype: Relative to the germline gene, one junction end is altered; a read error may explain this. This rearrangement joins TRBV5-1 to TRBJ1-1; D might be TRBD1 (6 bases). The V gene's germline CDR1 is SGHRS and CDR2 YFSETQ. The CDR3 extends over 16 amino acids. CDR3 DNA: TGCGCCAGCAGCTTGGAACAGCGGATTGGGGACACTGAAGCTTCCTTT. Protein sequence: CASSLEQRIGDTEASF.

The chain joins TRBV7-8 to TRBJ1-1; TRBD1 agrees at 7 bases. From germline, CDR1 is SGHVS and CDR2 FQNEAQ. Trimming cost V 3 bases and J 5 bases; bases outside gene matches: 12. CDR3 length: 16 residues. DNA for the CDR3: TGTGCCAGCAGCTTTAGACAGGGCCAAGCTAGGACTGAAGCTTTCTTT. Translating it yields CASSFRQGQARTEAFF.

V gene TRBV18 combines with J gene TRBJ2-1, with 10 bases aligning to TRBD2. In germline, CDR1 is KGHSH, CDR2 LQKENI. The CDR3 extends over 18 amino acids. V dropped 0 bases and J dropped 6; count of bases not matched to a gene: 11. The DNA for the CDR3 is TGTGCCAGCTCACCACCCAGGGGGGCTAGCGGGAGTGGCAATGAGCAGTTCTTC. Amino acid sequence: CASSPPRGASGSGNEQFF.

CDR3 region: CSVTSGRESSYNEQFF. The CDR3 DNA sequence: TGCAGCGTAACTAGCGGGAGGGAAAGCTCCTACAATGAGCAGTTCTTC. V and J are TRBV29-1 and TRBJ2-1; 13 bases agree with TRBD2. CDR3 length: 16 residues. The junction had 5 bases not matched to a gene; V was cut back by 6 bases and J by 0 bases. Germline V gives CDR1 SQVTM, CDR2 ANQGSEA.

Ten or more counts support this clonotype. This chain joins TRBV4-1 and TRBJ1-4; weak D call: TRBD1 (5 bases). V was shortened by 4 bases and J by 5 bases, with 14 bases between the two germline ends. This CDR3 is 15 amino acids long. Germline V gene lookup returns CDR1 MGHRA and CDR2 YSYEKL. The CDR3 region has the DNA TGCGCCAGCAGCCTATCTGACAGTCCGAATGAAAAACTGTTTTTT. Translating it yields CASSLSDSPNEKLFF.

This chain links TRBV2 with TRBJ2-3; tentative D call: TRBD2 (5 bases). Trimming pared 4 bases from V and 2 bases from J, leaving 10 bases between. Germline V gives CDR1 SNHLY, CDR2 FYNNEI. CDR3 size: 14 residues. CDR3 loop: CASSAGFNTDTQYF. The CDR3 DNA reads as TGTGCCAGCAGTGCGGGGTTTAACACAGATACGCAGTATTTT. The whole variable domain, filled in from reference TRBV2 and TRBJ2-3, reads EPEVTQTPSHQVTQMGQEVILRCVPISNHLYFYWYRQILGQKVEFLVSFYNNEISEKSEIFDDQFSVERPDGSNFTLKIRSTKLEDSAMYFCASSAGFNTDTQYFGPGTRLTVL.

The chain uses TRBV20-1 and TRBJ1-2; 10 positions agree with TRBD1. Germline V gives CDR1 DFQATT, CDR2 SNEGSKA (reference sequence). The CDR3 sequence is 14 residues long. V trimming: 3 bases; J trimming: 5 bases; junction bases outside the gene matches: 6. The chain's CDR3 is CSARETGGHYGYTF. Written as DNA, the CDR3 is TGCAGTGCTAGGGAGACAGGGGGCCATTATGGCTACACCTTC.

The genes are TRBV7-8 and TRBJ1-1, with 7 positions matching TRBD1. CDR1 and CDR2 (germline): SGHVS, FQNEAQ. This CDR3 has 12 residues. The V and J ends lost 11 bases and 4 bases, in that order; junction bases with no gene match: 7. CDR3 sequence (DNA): TGTGCCGGACAGGACAGGAGCACTGAAGCTTTCTTT. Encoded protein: CAGQDRSTEAFF.

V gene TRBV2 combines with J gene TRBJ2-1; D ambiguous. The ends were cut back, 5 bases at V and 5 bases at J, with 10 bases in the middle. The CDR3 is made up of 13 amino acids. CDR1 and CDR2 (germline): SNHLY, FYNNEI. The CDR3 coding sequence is TGTGCCAGCAGTAGCTGGAGCAACAATGAGCAGTTCTTC. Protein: CASSSWSNNEQFF. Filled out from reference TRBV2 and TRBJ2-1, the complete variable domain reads EPEVTQTPSHQVTQMGQEVILRCVPISNHLYFYWYRQILGQKVEFLVSFYNNEISEKSEIFDDQFSVERPDGSNFTLKIRSTKLEDSAMYFCASSSWSNNEQFFGPGTRLTVL.

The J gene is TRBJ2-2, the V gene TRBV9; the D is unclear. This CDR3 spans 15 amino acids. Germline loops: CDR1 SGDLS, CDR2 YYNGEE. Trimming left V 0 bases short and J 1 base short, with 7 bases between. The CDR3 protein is CASSVARENTGELFF. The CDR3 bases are TGTGCCAGCAGCGTAGCTAGGGAGAACACCGGGGAGCTGTTTTTT.

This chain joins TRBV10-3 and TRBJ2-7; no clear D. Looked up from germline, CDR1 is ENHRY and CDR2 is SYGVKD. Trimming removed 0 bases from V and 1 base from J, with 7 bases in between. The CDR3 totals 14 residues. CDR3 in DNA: TGTGCCATCAGTGAGTCCGGATCGTCCTACGAGCAGTACTTC. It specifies CAISESGSSYEQYF.

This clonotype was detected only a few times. The CDR3 DNA follows: TGTGCCACCAGCGACCCCGGGACTAGCGGGAACAATGAGCAGTTCTTC. Translation gives CATSDPGTSGNNEQFF. This chain uses TRBV24-1 with TRBJ2-1; 13 nucleotides align to TRBD2. The germline gives CDR1 KGHDR, CDR2 SFDVKD. The length of the CDR3 is 16 residues. Losses at the gene ends were 7 bases for V and 5 bases for J; bases not matched to a gene: 7.

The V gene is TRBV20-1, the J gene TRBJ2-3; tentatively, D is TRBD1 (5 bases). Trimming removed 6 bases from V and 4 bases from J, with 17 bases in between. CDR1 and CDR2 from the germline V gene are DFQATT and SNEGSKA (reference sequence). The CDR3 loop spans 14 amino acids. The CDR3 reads CSANGDSKADTQYF. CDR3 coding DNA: TGCAGTGCCAACGGAGACAGTAAGGCAGATACGCAGTATTTT.

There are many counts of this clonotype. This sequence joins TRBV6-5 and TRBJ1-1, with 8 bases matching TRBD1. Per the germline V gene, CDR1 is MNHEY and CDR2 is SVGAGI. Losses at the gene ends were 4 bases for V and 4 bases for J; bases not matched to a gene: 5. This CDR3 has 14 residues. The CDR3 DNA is TGTGCCAGCAGTTCAGGGGGCGAGGGCACTGAAGCTTTCTTT. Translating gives CASSSGGEGTEAFF.

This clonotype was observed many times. As DNA, the CDR3 is TGTGCCAGCAGTCAACAGGGAAATGAGCAGTTCTTC. It specifies CASSQQGNEQFF. The genes are TRBV12-3 or TRBV12-4 and TRBJ2-1; D is perhaps TRBD1 (6 bases). The CDR3 consists of 12 residues. V was trimmed by 5 bases and J by 7 bases, leaving 9 bases between them.

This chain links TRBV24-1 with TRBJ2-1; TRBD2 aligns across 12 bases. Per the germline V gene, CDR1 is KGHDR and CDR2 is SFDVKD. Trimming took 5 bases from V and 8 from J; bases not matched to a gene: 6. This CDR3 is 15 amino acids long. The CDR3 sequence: CATSGLAGGGDEQFF. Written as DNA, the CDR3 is TGTGCCACCAGTGGCCTAGCGGGAGGGGGAGATGAGCAGTTCTTC.

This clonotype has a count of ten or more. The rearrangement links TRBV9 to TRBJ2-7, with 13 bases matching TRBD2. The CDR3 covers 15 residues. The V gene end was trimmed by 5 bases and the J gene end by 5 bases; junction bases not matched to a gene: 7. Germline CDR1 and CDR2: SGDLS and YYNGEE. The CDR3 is CASSRGGLAGNEQYF. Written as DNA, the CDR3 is TGTGCCAGCAGTCGGGGGGGACTAGCGGGAAACGAGCAGTACTTC.

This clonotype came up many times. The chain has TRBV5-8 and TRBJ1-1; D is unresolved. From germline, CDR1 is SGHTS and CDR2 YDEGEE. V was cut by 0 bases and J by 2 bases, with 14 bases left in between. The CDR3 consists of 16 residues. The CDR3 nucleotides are TGTGCCAGCAGCTTGGTAGGCAGGCTAATTAACACTGAAGCTTTCTTT. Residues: CASSLVGRLINTEAFF.

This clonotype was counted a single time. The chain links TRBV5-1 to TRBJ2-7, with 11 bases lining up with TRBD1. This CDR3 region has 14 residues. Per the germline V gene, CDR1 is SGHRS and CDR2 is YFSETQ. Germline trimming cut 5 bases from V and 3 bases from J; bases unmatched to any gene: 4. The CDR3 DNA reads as TGCGCCAGCAGGACCGGGACAGGGGGCTACGAGCAGTACTTC. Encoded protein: CASRTGTGGYEQYF.

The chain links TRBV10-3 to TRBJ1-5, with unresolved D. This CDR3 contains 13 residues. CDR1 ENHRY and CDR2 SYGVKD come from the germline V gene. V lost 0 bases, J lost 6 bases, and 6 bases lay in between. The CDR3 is CAISESRPQPQHF. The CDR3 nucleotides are TGTGCCATCAGTGAGTCGCGTCCTCAGCCCCAGCATTTT.

The CDR3 coding sequence is TGTGCCAGCACGGCCATTTTACGGGGAAATGGCTACACCTTC. It specifies CASTAILRGNGYTF. This rearrangement joins TRBV6-1 to TRBJ1-2; no definite D call. CDR3 length: 14 amino acids. Germline V gene data show CDR1 as MNHNS and CDR2 as SASEGT. V dropped 7 bases and J dropped 6 bases, with 18 bases sitting between them.

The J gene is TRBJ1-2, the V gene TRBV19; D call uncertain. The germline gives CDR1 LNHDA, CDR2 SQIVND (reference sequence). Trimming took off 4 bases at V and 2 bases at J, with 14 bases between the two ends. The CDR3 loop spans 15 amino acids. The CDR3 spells CASSTTLSGNYGYTF. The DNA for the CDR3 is TGTGCCAGTAGTACCACTCTGTCAGGCAACTATGGCTACACCTTC. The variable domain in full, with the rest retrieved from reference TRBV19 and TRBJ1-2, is DGGITQSPKYLFRKEGQNVTLSCEQNLNHDAMYWYRQDPGQGLRLIYYSQIVNDFQKGDIAEGYSVSREKKESFPLTVTSAQKNPTAFYLCASSTTLSGNYGYTFGSGTRLTVV.

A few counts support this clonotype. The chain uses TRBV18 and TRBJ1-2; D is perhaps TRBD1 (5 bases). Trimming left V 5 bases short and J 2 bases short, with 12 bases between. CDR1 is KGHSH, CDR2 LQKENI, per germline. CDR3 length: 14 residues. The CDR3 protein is CASSFAGQNYGYTF. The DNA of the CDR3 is TGTGCCAGCTCATTCGCGGGGCAAAACTATGGCTACACCTTC.

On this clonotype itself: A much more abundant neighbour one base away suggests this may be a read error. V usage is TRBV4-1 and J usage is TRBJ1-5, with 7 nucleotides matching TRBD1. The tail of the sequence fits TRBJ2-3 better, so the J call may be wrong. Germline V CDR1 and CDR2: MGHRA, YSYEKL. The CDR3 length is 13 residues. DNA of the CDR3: TGCGCCAGCAGCCAGACAGGGAATCAGCCCCAGTATTTT. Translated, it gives CASSQTGNQPQYF.

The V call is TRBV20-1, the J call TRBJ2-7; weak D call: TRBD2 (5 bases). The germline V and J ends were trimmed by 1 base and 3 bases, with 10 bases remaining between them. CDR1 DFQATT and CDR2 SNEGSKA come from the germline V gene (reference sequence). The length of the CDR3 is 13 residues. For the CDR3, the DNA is TGCAGTGCTAGAGCCGGGATGGACTACGAGCAGTACTTC. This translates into CSARAGMDYEQYF.